Listed below are T cell receptor beta chains from one sample, sequenced in a study of T-cell reconstitution after alpha-beta-depleted transplantation in children. One entry per CDR3 protein, called by TCRdb with MiXCR from the PCR reads. The table shows over 200,000 distinct CDR3 sequences, with approximately 11% occurring only once. The sequences come from PBMCs, collected before TCRalphabeta/CD19-depleted stem cell transplant. These TCRs come from a child younger than two with acute myeloid leukemia, due to receive a stem cell transplant. The CDR3 runs from the conserved cysteine through the conserved F or W. A D gene is named only where the DNA matches it firmly. Clone size is shown for a subset of rows, as once, few, many or a class of expanded clone.

D	size	V	J	CDR3	DNA
.	.	TRBV18	TRBJ1-2	CASSPLATYSWYGYTF	TGTGCCAGCTCACCATTAGCTACGTACTCATGGTATGGCTACACCTTC
.	many	TRBV20-1	TRBJ2-7	CSARDGWRYEQYF	TGCAGTGCTAGGGATGGTTGGCGCTACGAGCAGTACTTC
.	many	TRBV7-9	TRBJ2-1	CASSLGELLDGEQFF	TGTGCCAGCAGCTTAGGGGAACTTCTCGATGGTGAGCAGTTCTTC
TRBD1	many	TRBV24-1	TRBJ1-2	CATSDPGTGNYGYTF	TGTGCCACCAGTGACCCCGGGACAGGGAACTATGGCTACACCTTC
TRBD2	many	TRBV12-3/TRBV12-4	TRBJ2-1	CASSFGTSGPNNEQFF	TGTGCCAGCAGTTTTGGGACTAGCGGGCCAAACAATGAGCAGTTCTTC
.	many	TRBV6-5	TRBJ1-5	CASSFARGHGQPQHF	TGTGCCAGCAGTTTTGCGCGGGGGCATGGTCAGCCCCAGCATTTT
TRBD2	many	TRBV6-2/TRBV6-3	TRBJ2-1	CASSYSLTSGRAYNEQFF	TGTGCCAGCAGTTACTCCTTGACTAGCGGGAGAGCCTACAATGAGCAGTTCTTC
.	many	TRBV25-1	TRBJ2-3	CASSARGVQDTQYF	TGTGCCAGCAGCGCGAGGGGGGTACAAGATACGCAGTATTTT
TRBD1	many	TRBV10-3	TRBJ2-1	CAISEGDRDYNEQFF	TGTGCCATCAGTGAGGGGGACAGGGATTACAATGAGCAGTTCTTC
.	many	TRBV20-1	TRBJ2-7	CSASFREPYEQYF	TGCAGTGCTAGCTTTCGAGAGCCCTACGAGCAGTACTTC
.	many	TRBV7-2	TRBJ2-3	CASSLGGMGTDTQYF	TGTGCCAGCAGCTTAGGGGGTATGGGCACAGATACGCAGTATTTT
TRBD2	many	TRBV11-3	TRBJ2-7	CASSPSAGSSYEQYF	TGTGCCAGCAGCCCATCAGCGGGGAGCTCCTACGAGCAGTACTTC
.	many	TRBV5-1	TRBJ1-3	CASSLWETGNTIYF	TGCGCCAGCAGCTTGTGGGAGACTGGAAACACCATATATTTT
TRBD2	.	TRBV5-1	TRBJ2-1	CASSSGGGNNNEQFF	TGCGCCAGCAGCTCGGGGGGGGGTAACAACAATGAGCAGTTCTTC
.	many	TRBV12-3/TRBV12-4	TRBJ1-5	CASSFGGQSNQPQHF	TGTGCCAGCAGTTTCGGGGGGCAGAGCAATCAGCCCCAGCATTTT
.	many	TRBV5-1	TRBJ1-2	CASSLFLPGTTGPYGYTF	TGCGCCAGCAGCTTGTTTCTTCCCGGGACGACGGGGCCCTATGGCTACACCTTC
.	many	TRBV7-7	TRBJ2-2	CASSLGIGDTGELFF	TGTGCCAGCAGCTTAGGCATCGGGGACACCGGGGAGCTGTTTTTT
TRBD2	many	TRBV10-3	TRBJ2-3	CAISERREYSDTQYF	TGTGCCATCAGTGAAAGGCGGGAGTATTCAGATACGCAGTATTTT
.	few	TRBV7-2	TRBJ1-5	CASSLIAGGNQPQHF	TGTGCCAGCAGCTTAATAGCGGGGGGGAATCAGCCCCAGCATTTT
TRBD2	many	TRBV20-1	TRBJ2-1	CSATSGVGYNEQFF	TGCAGTGCCACGAGCGGGGTAGGGTACAATGAGCAGTTCTTC
.	many	TRBV12-3/TRBV12-4	TRBJ2-2	CASSFRLSGNTGELFF	TGTGCCAGCAGTTTTCGACTATCGGGAAACACCGGGGAGCTGTTTTTT
TRBD1	many	TRBV20-1	TRBJ2-7	CSATPTGGHYEQYF	TGCAGTGCTACACCGACAGGGGGGCACTACGAGCAGTACTTC
TRBD2	many	TRBV23-1	TRBJ2-7	CASSHQLLAGESPSYEQYF	TGCGCCAGCAGTCACCAACTACTAGCGGGAGAATCCCCCTCCTACGAGCAGTACTTC
.	many	TRBV7-6	TRBJ2-1	CASSLGTRSNEQFF	TGTGCCAGCAGCTTAGGCACTAGATCCAATGAGCAGTTCTTC
.	many	TRBV15	TRBJ2-1	CATSRDFSSYNEQFF	TGTGCCACCAGCAGAGATTTCAGCTCCTACAATGAGCAGTTCTTC
TRBD1	.	TRBV20-1	TRBJ2-7	CFSGGTGGRSYEQYF	TGCTTCTCGGGCGGGACAGGGGGCCGCTCCTACGAGCAGTACTTC
TRBD2	.	TRBV27	TRBJ2-7	CASSFRRLAVEHSYEQYF	TGTGCCAGCAGTTTCCGTCGGCTAGCGGTAGAACACTCCTACGAGCAGTACTTC
TRBD2	many	TRBV7-8	TRBJ2-3	CASSFRLAGTDTQYF	TGTGCCAGCAGCTTTCGACTAGCTGGGACAGATACGCAGTATTTT
.	many	TRBV19	TRBJ2-3	CASSPALGTQYF	TGTGCCAGTAGTCCGGCGCTGGGTACGCAGTATTTT
.	many	TRBV14	TRBJ2-1	CASSQASVYNEQFF	TGTGCCAGCAGCCAAGCTAGCGTCTACAATGAGCAGTTCTTC
TRBD1	many	TRBV7-2	TRBJ2-1	CASSQDRDVEQFF	TGTGCCAGCAGCCAAGACAGGGACGTTGAGCAGTTCTTC
.	.	TRBV12-3/TRBV12-4	TRBJ2-7	CASSLGDSTYEQYF	TGTGCCAGCAGTTTAGGGGACTCAACCTACGAGCAGTACTTC
.	many	TRBV7-6	TRBJ1-3	CASSPRGISGNTIYF	TGTGCCAGCAGCCCCCGGGGGATCTCTGGAAACACCATATATTTT
.	few	TRBV19	TRBJ1-5	CASSMVVRDQPQHF	TGTGCCAGTAGTATGGTTGTAAGGGATCAGCCCCAGCATTTT
.	many	TRBV16	TRBJ1-2	CASSQRHGSYGYTF	TGTGCCAGCAGCCAACGGCACGGGTCTTATGGCTACACCTTC
TRBD2	many	TRBV5-4	TRBJ2-5	CASSVGLSGLAGQETQYF	TGTGCCAGCAGTGTTGGACTTTCTGGACTAGCGGGGCAAGAGACCCAGTACTTC
.	many	TRBV3-1	TRBJ1-2	CASSQGSGGNYGYTF	TGTGCCAGCAGCCAAGGAAGCGGCGGTAACTATGGCTACACCTTC
TRBD2	few	TRBV7-9	TRBJ2-2	CASSLGVGRETPGELFF	TGTGCCAGCAGCTTAGGGGTAGGGCGGGAGACGCCCGGGGAGCTGTTTTTT